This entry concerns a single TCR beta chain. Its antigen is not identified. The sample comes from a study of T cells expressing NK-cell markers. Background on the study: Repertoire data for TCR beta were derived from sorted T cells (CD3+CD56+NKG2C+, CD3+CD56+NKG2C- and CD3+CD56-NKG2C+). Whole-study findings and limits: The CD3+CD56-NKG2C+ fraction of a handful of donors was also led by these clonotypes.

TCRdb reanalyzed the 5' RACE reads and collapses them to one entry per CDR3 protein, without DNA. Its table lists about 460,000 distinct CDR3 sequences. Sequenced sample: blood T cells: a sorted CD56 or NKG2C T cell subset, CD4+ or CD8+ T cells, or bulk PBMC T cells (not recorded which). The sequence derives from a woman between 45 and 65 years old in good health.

Here the CDR3 reads CSARDSATVAGTQYF. This chain uses TRBV20-1 with TRBJ2-3. The CDR3 has 15 residues. CDR1 is DFQATT and CDR2 is SNEGSKA in the germline V gene (reference sequence).